This is a list of T cell receptor beta chains from one sample in a study of blood T cell repertoires in COVID-19. TCRdb keeps only in-frame clones here, not all; method: immunoSEQ multiplex PCR. Of 40,000 or so clones listed, 70% to 90% are singletons. Sequenced material: peripheral blood. The receptor set was obtained from a human donor in a cohort sampled during active COVID-19. Both conserved end residues are part of each CDR3. The size field is filled for only some rows; it gives once, few, many or a size class.

cdr3_length v_call clone_size cdr3_aa
15 TRBV7-3 once CASSQQRGGPDTQYF
14 TRBV28 . CASSLGAGNYGYTF
13 TRBV5-1 . CASSLAGGYGYTF
12 TRBV2 . CASSEPVKPQHF
15 TRBV5-4 . CASSLKTSGPYEQYF
12 TRBV3-1/TRBV3-2 once CASSQAGNTIYF
12 TRBV7-9 few CASSLRDSEQYF
13 TRBV19 . CASSMERVGELFF
16 TRBV5-1 . CASSWTGSSSYNEQFF
11 TRBV7-3 once CASRTGDTQYF
17 TRBV7-8 . CATTPTWAGGTYNEQFF
14 TRBV6-5 few CASRYLASTDTQYF
13 TRBV5-1 once CASSLQENTEAFF
14 TRBV6-7 . CASRTSECTDTQYF
13 TRBV2 . CASSVLAPGELFF
13 TRBV5-4 . CASSFGAIYEQYF
13 TRBV7-9 . CASSPRTALGAFF
15 TRBV20-1 . CSASVRGDPVEAQYF
14 TRBV7-3 . CASSPNAGNYGYTF
15 TRBV19 once CASSSPGLGYNEQFF
16 TRBV5-1 . CASSNAAGPVSDTIYF
14 TRBV5-4 . CASSLAGLTGEQFF
15 TRBV6-5 . CASSYRVATNEKLFF
15 TRBV7-6 . CASRPGQGITGELFF
13 TRBV2 . CASSIRGSETQYF
12 TRBV2 . CASSGGLKEQYF
15 TRBV7-6 . CASSLGQGWSEKLFF
12 TRBV10-3 . CAITREDQPQHF
15 TRBV9 . CASSVNTNSGNTIYF